The present T cell receptor (beta chain) was sequenced within a study of neurological immune-mediated disorders. The V and J ends lost 8 bases and 1 base respectively, with 15 bases between them. This CDR3 is 15 amino acids long. The germline V gene has CDR1 SGHAT and CDR2 FQNNGV. Sequencing runs each generated in excess of 160 million TCR-beta sequences derived from 15-18 subjects. Each CDR3 protein is one row after TCRdb ran MiXCR on the 5' RACE reads. In the table there are over 55,000 distinct CDR3 sequences, roughly 10% of which are singletons. Time point indicated: longitudinal time-point 1 (baseline). 2 million unsorted PBMCs were stored in RNAlater at -80 °C before RNA extraction. This clonotype has just a few counts.

This TCR was recovered from a male donor with HTLV-1-associated myelopathy (HAM/TSP). The chain is built from TRBV11-2 and TRBJ1-5; the D gene is possibly TRBD1 (5 bases). The material sequenced was PBMCs. DNA of the CDR3: TGTGCCAGCTCTCCGGGACTGATGAGCAATCAGCCCCAGCATTTT. Residues: CASSPGLMSNQPQHF.